Presented here are 22 T cell receptor beta chains from one specimen sequenced in a study of CD8 T cells in Susac syndrome. Reverse transcription of roughly 0.5 to 1 ug RNA was carried out with random hexamers. Via MiXCR, TCRdb re-called the immunoSEQ multiplex PCR reads, giving one row per CDR3 protein. The sample carries about 130,000 distinct CDR3 sequences, around 94% recorded once. Sequenced: CD8+ T cells from PBMCs. The source is a human donor with Susac syndrome.

The CDR3 loop reads CASSHSNQPQHF. CDR3 bases: TGTGCCAGCAGCCATAGCAATCAGCCCCAGCATTTT. V and J are TRBV12-3 or TRBV12-4 and TRBJ1-5; D remains unclear. V lost 6 bases and J 0 bases, leaving 3 bases between the germline ends. The CDR3 runs 12 residues.

V gene TRBV6-5 combines with J gene TRBJ2-1, with unresolved D. The V end lost 0 bases, the J end lost 6 bases, and 18 bases lay between the germline ends. Germline CDR1 is MNHEY and CDR2 is SVGAGI. The length of the CDR3 is 17 residues. Here the CDR3 reads CASSYSNNMRTFNEQFF. CDR3 sequence (DNA): TGTGCCAGCAGTTACTCGAACAACATGCGGACCTTCAATGAGCAGTTCTTC.

The V call is TRBV29-1, the J call TRBJ2-3, with 10 positions matching TRBD2. V lost 4 bases and J lost 1; bases outside the gene matches: 5. Germline V gene sequence: CDR1 SQVTM, CDR2 ANQGSEA. The CDR3 has 15 residues. The CDR3 spells CSVVPSGGGTDTQYF. The CDR3 DNA reads TGCAGCGTTGTGCCTAGCGGGGGTGGCACAGATACGCAGTATTTT.

The rearrangement joins TRBV4-1 to TRBJ1-5, with a weak D call TRBD1 (5 bases). This CDR3 has 16 amino acids. CDR1 is MGHRA, CDR2 YSYEKL, per germline. The V and J ends lost 1 base and 0 bases respectively, with 10 bases between them. The CDR3 is CASSQGDVDSNQPQHF. The CDR3 DNA reads TGCGCCAGCAGCCAAGGGGACGTAGATAGCAATCAGCCCCAGCATTTT.

This chain connects TRBV4-3 to TRBJ1-5, with D uncertain. V shed 0 bases and J shed 6 bases, with 9 bases lying between them. The length of the CDR3 is 14 residues. Germline lookup yields CDR1 LGHNA and CDR2 YSLEER. This chain's CDR3 is CASSQDAWGQPQHF. The CDR3 bases are TGCGCCAGCAGCCAAGATGCATGGGGTCAGCCCCAGCATTTT.

The chain couples TRBV27 to TRBJ2-1; TRBD2 might be the D (5 bases). V lost 2 bases and J lost 5, with 7 bases in between. The V gene's germline CDR1 is MNHEY and CDR2 SMNVEV (reference sequence). The CDR3 contains 13 residues. CDR3 protein: CASSLGRDNEQFF. CDR3 bases: TGTGCCAGCAGTTTAGGGAGAGACAATGAGCAGTTCTTC.

The chain couples TRBV9 to TRBJ2-1; D not certain. The CDR3 has 14 amino acids. Germline values: CDR1 SGDLS, CDR2 YYNGEE. Trimming stripped 0 bases from V and 3 bases from J, with 7 bases between. This chain's CDR3 is CASSVEVVYNEQFF. In DNA, the CDR3 is TGTGCCAGCAGCGTAGAGGTAGTCTACAATGAGCAGTTCTTC.

V is TRBV30 and J is TRBJ2-1, with TRBD2 as a possible D gene (5 bases). The CDR3 covers 13 residues. Trimming shortened V by 4 bases and J by 8 bases, and 15 bases separated the two germline ends. Germline V gene data show CDR1 as GTSNPN and CDR2 as SVGIG (reference sequence). The CDR3 nucleotides are TGTGCCTGGACTGGTGGGCGGGCCTATGAGCAGTTCTTC. Translation gives CAWTGGRAYEQFF.

The gene calls are TRBV5-1 and TRBJ2-7; no clear D gene. There are 12 residues in the CDR3. The germline gives CDR1 SGHRS, CDR2 YFSETQ. The V gene lost 3 bases and the J gene lost 5 bases, with 9 bases spanning the gap. The CDR3 DNA reads as TGCGCCAGCAGCTCCGGTTTAAACGAGCAGTACTTC. Protein: CASSSGLNEQYF.

A note on this clonotype: The junction and the germline gene differ at one end; a read error may be behind it. The rearrangement uses TRBV7-2 and TRBJ1-2; weak D call: TRBD1 (5 bases). This CDR3 spans 12 amino acids. Germline values: CDR1 SGHTA, CDR2 FQGNSA. The CDR3: CASRQGAFGYTF. The CDR3 DNA reads TGTGCAAGCAGGCAGGGAGCTTTTGGCTACACCTTC.

This clonotype was counted a single time. This sequence joins TRBV7-6 and TRBJ2-5; possible D gene TRBD2, 7 bases. Trimming left V 5 bases short and J 5 bases short, with 18 bases between. Germline loops: CDR1 SGHVS, CDR2 FNYEAQ. The CDR3 loop spans 15 amino acids. CDR3 coding DNA: TGTGCCAGCAGCGGAGGGGGAGGGAAATCGGAGACCCAGTACTTC. Its protein product is CASSGGGGKSETQYF.

The gene calls are TRBV9 and TRBJ2-1; possible D gene TRBD2, 7 bases. The CDR3 is made up of 16 amino acids. The germline CDR1 and CDR2 sequences are SGDLS and YYNGEE. V lost 3 bases to trimming and J lost 6 bases, with 19 bases between them. CDR3 protein: CASSEEGGGARNEQFF. The CDR3, as DNA: TGTGCCAGCAGCGAAGAGGGAGGGGGGGCGCGCAATGAGCAGTTCTTC.

CDR3: CASSLTGGGGTDTQYF. The DNA of the CDR3 is TGTGCCAGCAGTTTAACTGGAGGAGGGGGCACAGATACGCAGTATTTT. The J gene is TRBJ2-3, the V gene TRBV12-3 or TRBV12-4; D is possibly TRBD2 (6 bases). V lost 2 bases and J 1 base, leaving 13 bases between the germline ends. The CDR3 covers 16 residues.

This chain links TRBV14 with TRBJ1-2, with a tentative D call TRBD1 (6 bases). This CDR3 has 17 residues. V lost 0 bases, J lost 6 bases, and 20 bases lay in between. Germline CDR1 reads SGHDN; CDR2 reads FVKESK. The CDR3 region has the DNA TGTGCCAGCAGCCAAGATTGGGGACAAACGCCGACGGATGGCTACACCTTC. It codes for CASSQDWGQTPTDGYTF.

This chain connects TRBV30 to TRBJ2-6; 7 bases fit TRBD1. With V trimmed by 2 bases and J by 4 bases, 2 bases remained unmatched. The germline CDR1 and CDR2 sequences are GTSNPN and SVGIG (reference sequence). CDR3 length equals 14 residues. Here the CDR3 reads CAWSTGAGANVLTF. The CDR3 DNA reads TGTGCCTGGAGTACAGGGGCGGGGGCCAACGTCCTGACTTTC.

V gene TRBV19 combines with J gene TRBJ2-3; unclear D gene. The ends were cut back, 3 bases at V and 2 bases at J, with 15 bases in the middle. CDR1 LNHDA and CDR2 SQIVND come from the germline V gene (reference sequence). The CDR3 is made up of 16 amino acids. As DNA, the CDR3 is TGTGCCAGTAGTATCCTGGCAGGTTCGGACACAGATACGCAGTATTTT. As protein: CASSILAGSDTDTQYF.

The chain has TRBV5-1 and TRBJ2-5; 8 nucleotides match TRBD1. CDR3 length: 14 residues. The trim removed 1 base at V and 5 bases at J, leaving 4 bases unmatched. Germline CDR1 and CDR2: SGHRS and YFSETQ. The CDR3 DNA sequence: TGCGCCAGCAGCTTGAGGACAGGGAAGGAGACCCAGTACTTC. As protein: CASSLRTGKETQYF.

The chain recombines TRBV5-4 with TRBJ2-5; TRBD1 agrees at 9 bases. Germline trimming cut 4 bases from V and 4 bases from J; bases unmatched to any gene: 5. CDR1 is SGHNT and CDR2 is YYREEE in the germline V gene (reference sequence). This CDR3 region has 14 residues. The CDR3 DNA reads TGTGCCAGCAGCCCGGGACAGGGAGTAGAGACCCAGTACTTC. Its protein product is CASSPGQGVETQYF.

This rearrangement joins TRBV11-1 to TRBJ1-1, with D uncertain. Germline V lookup: CDR1 SGHAT, CDR2 FQDESV (reference sequence). Trimming removed 5 bases from V and 4 bases from J, with 17 bases in between. The CDR3 has 15 residues. This chain's CDR3 is CASSPSGSVSTEAFF. The CDR3 nucleotides read TGTGCCAGCAGCCCCAGTGGTTCAGTGAGCACTGAAGCTTTCTTT.

This clonotype was seen once. The rearrangement joins TRBV20-1 to TRBJ2-7; D gene ambiguous. V lost 3 bases and J lost 2, with 26 bases in between. The length of the CDR3 is 18 residues. From germline, CDR1 is DFQATT and CDR2 SNEGSKA (reference sequence). For the CDR3, the DNA is TGCAGTGCTAGTGCACGCACCCCCGAGACATTAGAGGCCTACGAGCAGTACTTC. It codes for CSASARTPETLEAYEQYF.

The table lists this clonotype with a few counts. The chain uses TRBV18 and TRBJ2-3; 8 nucleotides match TRBD2. This CDR3 is 15 amino acids long. Looked up from germline, CDR1 is KGHSH and CDR2 is LQKENI. The junction had 2 bases not matched to a gene; V was cut back by 0 bases and J by 3 bases. The CDR3 here is CASSPPSGSTDTQYF. In DNA form, the CDR3 reads TGTGCCAGCTCACCACCCAGCGGGAGTACAGATACGCAGTATTTT.

This rearrangement joins TRBV7-8 to TRBJ2-2; 9 nucleotides line up with TRBD1. In germline, CDR1 is SGHVS, CDR2 FQNEAQ. J was trimmed by 7 bases and V by 2 bases; bases with no gene match: 2. CDR3 length: 14 amino acids. The CDR3 protein is CASSLLTGGGELFF. The DNA for the CDR3 is TGTGCCAGCAGCTTACTGACAGGGGGCGGGGAGCTGTTTTTT.